This record covers a single TCR beta chain. Its antigen is currently unknown. Assay: immunoSEQ multiplex PCR; the TCRdb copy retains only in-frame clones and omits some. The repertoire holds 90,000 to 95,000 clones, with more than 75% as singletons. These data are taken from a study of T cells in localized non-small cell lung cancer. Whole-study results and caveats: Appearances in adjacent lung were noted for a median roughly 50 of the top 100 tumor clones. T cell clonality was highest in uninvolved adjacent lung, above tumor. Because sequencing included only one region (of the tumor), heterogeneity remains possible.

The sequence derives from a woman aged 35 to 69 with stage II squamous cell lung carcinoma. The sample here was PBMCs, taken before any cancer treatment.

CDR3 in amino acids: CASSFSAGGYEQYF. CDR3 DNA: TGTGCCAGCAGCTTCTCAGCGGGAGGGTACGAGCAGTACTTC. The rearrangement links TRBV5-6 to TRBJ2-7; 10 bases match TRBD2. Trimming at V came to 2 bases and at J to 4 bases, leaving 3 bases not matched to a gene. The CDR3 contains 14 residues. Germline CDR1 and CDR2: SGHDT and YYEEEE.